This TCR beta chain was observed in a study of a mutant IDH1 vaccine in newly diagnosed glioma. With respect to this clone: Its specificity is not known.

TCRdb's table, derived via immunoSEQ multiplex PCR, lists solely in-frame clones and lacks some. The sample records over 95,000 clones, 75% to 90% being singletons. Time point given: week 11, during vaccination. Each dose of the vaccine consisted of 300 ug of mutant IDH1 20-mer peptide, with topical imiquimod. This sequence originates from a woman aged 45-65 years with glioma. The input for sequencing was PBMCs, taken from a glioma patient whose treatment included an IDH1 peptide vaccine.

CDR3 amino acids: CASSSFSGTRAYEQYF. The CDR3 DNA is TGCGCCAGCAGCTCTTTCTCGGGGACTAGGGCCTACGAGCAGTACTTC. The rearrangement joins TRBV5-1 to TRBJ2-7; 8 bases line up with TRBD2. The CDR3 contains 16 residues. CDR1 is SGHRS and CDR2 is YFSETQ in the germline V gene. V shed 3 bases, J shed 2 bases, and the junction held 10 bases outside the gene matches.